A selection of T cell receptor beta chains follows, all from one sample in a study of blood T cell repertoires in COVID-19. Sequenced by immunoSEQ multiplex PCR; TCRdb stores in-frame clones only, minus some. The table lists some 320,000 clones, more than 70% of them singletons. Sequencing used peripheral blood. The receptors stem from a woman between 50 and 59 years old who had recovered from COVID-19. CDR3s include the opening cysteine and the closing phenylalanine or tryptophan. D genes are given only for firm matches. Size is stated for part of the rows, as once, few or many counts, or as a class when the clone is expanded.

cdr3_aa: CASSLQGAANTEAFF
cdr3_nt: TGTGCCAGCAGTTTACAGGGGGCCGCTAACACTGAAGCTTTCTTT
clone_size: NA
v_call: TRBV7-2
d_call: TRBD1
j_call: TRBJ1-1

cdr3_aa: CASTPVPPYTSYNEQFF
cdr3_nt: TGTGCCAGCACCCCCGTCCCCCCCTATACTTCCTACAATGAGCAGTTCTTC
clone_size: NA
v_call: TRBV28
d_call: NA
j_call: TRBJ2-1

cdr3_aa: CASSASGTGSYNEQFF
cdr3_nt: TGTGCCAGCAGCGCGTCCGGGACAGGATCCTACAATGAGCAGTTCTTC
clone_size: NA
v_call: TRBV9
d_call: TRBD1
j_call: TRBJ2-1

cdr3_aa: CASSQGYSSGNTIYF
cdr3_nt: TGTGCCAGCAGCCAAGGTTATAGCTCTGGAAACACCATATATTTT
clone_size: NA
v_call: TRBV3-1/TRBV3-2
d_call: NA
j_call: TRBJ1-3

cdr3_aa: CASSHRTSGTYEQYF
cdr3_nt: TGTGCCAGCAGCCACCGGACTAGCGGCACCTACGAGCAGTACTTC
clone_size: few
v_call: TRBV5-4
d_call: TRBD2
j_call: TRBJ2-7

cdr3_aa: CASSPTGIGETQYF
cdr3_nt: TGTGCCAGCAGTCCTACAGGGATTGGGGAGACCCAGTACTTC
clone_size: NA
v_call: TRBV7-9
d_call: NA
j_call: TRBJ2-5

cdr3_aa: CASSFNRDRNTEAFF
cdr3_nt: TGTGCCAGCAGCTTTAACAGGGATAGGAACACTGAAGCTTTCTTT
clone_size: few
v_call: TRBV7-9
d_call: NA
j_call: TRBJ1-1

cdr3_aa: CASSTRQGGTQYF
cdr3_nt: TGTGCCAGCAGCACTCGACAGGGAGGTACCCAGTACTTC
clone_size: NA
v_call: TRBV3-1/TRBV3-2
d_call: NA
j_call: TRBJ2-5

cdr3_aa: CASSTHGGQRNYGYTF
cdr3_nt: TGTGCCAGTAGTACCCATGGGGGACAGAGAAACTATGGCTACACCTTC
clone_size: NA
v_call: TRBV19
d_call: TRBD1
j_call: TRBJ1-2

cdr3_aa: CASSGQRNSPLHF
cdr3_nt: TGTGCCAGTTCGGGACAACGTAATTCACCCCTCCACTTT
clone_size: NA
v_call: TRBV28
d_call: NA
j_call: TRBJ1-6

cdr3_aa: CASSTGTGGSGNTIYF
cdr3_nt: TGTGCCAGCAGTACCGGGACAGGGGGCTCTGGAAACACCATATATTTT
clone_size: NA
v_call: TRBV7-8
d_call: TRBD1
j_call: TRBJ1-3

cdr3_aa: CASSITGTEVFKGNQPQHF
cdr3_nt: TGTGCCAGCAGCATTACCGGGACAGAAGTATTCAAGGGCAATCAGCCCCAGCATTTT
clone_size: NA
v_call: TRBV5-6
d_call: TRBD1
j_call: TRBJ1-5

cdr3_aa: CASSLEEGGPQPQHF
cdr3_nt: TGCGCCAGCAGCCTAGAGGAGGGGGGGCCGCAGCCCCAGCATTTT
clone_size: NA
v_call: TRBV4-1
d_call: NA
j_call: TRBJ1-5

cdr3_aa: CASRQTGFRHNEQFF
cdr3_nt: TGCGCCAGCAGACAGACAGGGTTTCGACACAATGAGCAGTTCTTC
clone_size: NA
v_call: TRBV4-3
d_call: TRBD1
j_call: TRBJ2-1

cdr3_aa: CASSQGTGLGQPQHF
cdr3_nt: TGCGCCAGCAGCCAGGGGACAGGGTTGGGTCAGCCCCAGCATTTT
clone_size: NA
v_call: TRBV4-3
d_call: TRBD1
j_call: TRBJ1-5

cdr3_aa: CASSVSVPGQGSEQFF
cdr3_nt: TGTGCCAGCAGTGTTTCGGTCCCAGGGCAGGGGAGTGAGCAGTTCTTC
clone_size: NA
v_call: TRBV2
d_call: NA
j_call: TRBJ2-1

cdr3_aa: CAWSEGLASETQYF
cdr3_nt: TGTGCCTGGAGTGAAGGTTTAGCCTCAGAGACCCAGTACTTC
clone_size: NA
v_call: TRBV30
d_call: NA
j_call: TRBJ2-5

cdr3_aa: CAWMRDRIPEAFF
cdr3_nt: TGTGCCTGGATGAGAGACAGGATCCCTGAAGCTTTCTTT
clone_size: once
v_call: TRBV30
d_call: NA
j_call: TRBJ1-1

cdr3_aa: CASSASGTGEWETQYF
cdr3_nt: TGCGCCAGCAGCGCTTCCGGGACAGGGGAGTGGGAGACCCAGTACTTC
clone_size: NA
v_call: TRBV5-1
d_call: TRBD1
j_call: TRBJ2-5

cdr3_aa: CASSVASGRGQVYTF
cdr3_nt: TGTGCCAGCAGCGTAGCGAGCGGCAGGGGGCAGGTCTACACCTTC
clone_size: NA
v_call: TRBV9
d_call: TRBD1
j_call: TRBJ1-2

cdr3_aa: CATSPQGQGETQYF
cdr3_nt: TGTGCCACCAGCCCGCAGGGCCAGGGGGAGACCCAGTACTTC
clone_size: NA
v_call: TRBV15
d_call: NA
j_call: TRBJ2-5

cdr3_aa: CASSTIAGLSTNEQFF
cdr3_nt: TGTGCCAGCAGTACAATAGCGGGATTAAGTACGAATGAGCAGTTCTTC
clone_size: NA
v_call: TRBV6-2/TRBV6-3
d_call: TRBD2
j_call: TRBJ2-1

cdr3_aa: CASSLVNRISNQPQHF
cdr3_nt: TGTGCCAGCAGTTTAGTGAACAGGATCAGCAATCAGCCCCAGCATTTT
clone_size: NA
v_call: TRBV28
d_call: NA
j_call: TRBJ1-5

cdr3_aa: CASSQAQDTQYF
cdr3_nt: TGTGCCAGCAGCCAAGCGCAGGATACGCAGTATTTT
clone_size: NA
v_call: TRBV4-2
d_call: NA
j_call: TRBJ2-3

cdr3_aa: CASSIGTGGQETQYF
cdr3_nt: TGTGCCAGTAGTATCGGGACGGGGGGTCAGGAGACCCAGTACTTC
clone_size: NA
v_call: TRBV19
d_call: TRBD2
j_call: TRBJ2-5

cdr3_aa: CATSDSLAGNYNEQFF
cdr3_nt: TGTGCCACCAGTGATTCCCTAGCGGGAAACTACAATGAGCAGTTCTTC
clone_size: NA
v_call: TRBV24-1
d_call: TRBD2
j_call: TRBJ2-1

cdr3_aa: CASSELPRGETQYF
cdr3_nt: TGTGCCAGCAGTGAGCTGCCTAGGGGGGAGACCCAGTACTTC
clone_size: NA
v_call: TRBV2
d_call: NA
j_call: TRBJ2-5

cdr3_aa: CASSKTGGVTEAFF
cdr3_nt: TGTGCCAGCAGTAAAACAGGGGGAGTCACTGAAGCTTTCTTT
clone_size: NA
v_call: TRBV6-5
d_call: TRBD1
j_call: TRBJ1-1

cdr3_aa: CASSPSGGGSYEQYF
cdr3_nt: TGTGCCAGCAGCCCCTCCGGCGGGGGCTCCTACGAGCAGTACTTC
clone_size: NA
v_call: TRBV6-5
d_call: TRBD2
j_call: TRBJ2-7

cdr3_aa: CASSVVRTGDRLRANVLTF
cdr3_nt: TGTGCCAGCAGCGTAGTAAGGACAGGGGACCGTCTGCGGGCCAACGTCCTGACTTTC
clone_size: NA
v_call: TRBV9
d_call: TRBD1
j_call: TRBJ2-6

cdr3_aa: CASSLRQGVAFF
cdr3_nt: TGCGCCAGCAGCTTGCGTCAGGGTGTGGCTTTCTTT
clone_size: once
v_call: TRBV5-1
d_call: NA
j_call: TRBJ1-1

cdr3_aa: CASSPQGAGGLVSPLHF
cdr3_nt: TGTGCCAGCTCACCACAGGGCGCAGGGGGGTTAGTGTCACCCCTCCACTTT
clone_size: NA
v_call: TRBV18
d_call: TRBD1
j_call: TRBJ1-6

cdr3_aa: CASSLAPLGQRNTEAFF
cdr3_nt: TGTGCCAGCAGCTTAGCTCCTTTGGGACAGAGGAACACTGAAGCTTTCTTT
clone_size: NA
v_call: TRBV7-9
d_call: TRBD1
j_call: TRBJ1-1

cdr3_aa: CASSGAGLAQNYEQYF
cdr3_nt: TGTGCCAGCAGTGGAGCTGGACTAGCCCAGAACTACGAGCAGTACTTC
clone_size: NA
v_call: TRBV2
d_call: TRBD2
j_call: TRBJ2-7

cdr3_aa: CASSPGQGHEQYF
cdr3_nt: TGTGCCAGCAGTCCGGGACAGGGCCACGAGCAGTACTTC
clone_size: NA
v_call: TRBV6-5
d_call: TRBD1
j_call: TRBJ2-7

cdr3_aa: CASSETSGRSGANVLTF
cdr3_nt: TGTGCCAGCAGTGAGACTAGCGGGAGGTCTGGGGCCAACGTCCTGACTTTC
clone_size: NA
v_call: TRBV6-1
d_call: TRBD2
j_call: TRBJ2-6

cdr3_aa: CASSLSWERKNEQYF
cdr3_nt: TGTGCCAGCAGTTTATCTTGGGAGAGGAAGAACGAGCAGTACTTC
clone_size: few
v_call: TRBV27
d_call: NA
j_call: TRBJ2-7

cdr3_aa: CASSLWGEKGQPQHF
cdr3_nt: TGTGCCAGCAGTTTATGGGGGGAAAAGGGACAGCCCCAGCATTTT
clone_size: NA
v_call: TRBV27
d_call: NA
j_call: TRBJ1-5

cdr3_aa: CASSLAGPGQGAKKLFF
cdr3_nt: TGTGCCAGCAGCTTAGCCGGCCCGGGACAGGGGGCGAAAAAACTGTTTTTT
clone_size: NA
v_call: TRBV7-2
d_call: TRBD1
j_call: TRBJ1-4

cdr3_aa: CASSKQGQGRELFF
cdr3_nt: TGTGCCAGCAGTAAACAGGGACAGGGGCGAGAACTGTTTTTT
clone_size: NA
v_call: TRBV27
d_call: TRBD1
j_call: TRBJ1-4

cdr3_aa: CASSFSLQGARYEQYF
cdr3_nt: TGTGCCAGCAGTTTTAGCCTTCAGGGGGCGCGCTACGAGCAGTACTTC
clone_size: NA
v_call: TRBV27
d_call: TRBD1
j_call: TRBJ2-7

cdr3_aa: CASSQGDMNTEAFF
cdr3_nt: TGCGCCAGCAGCCAAGGGGACATGAACACTGAAGCTTTCTTT
clone_size: NA
v_call: TRBV4-1
d_call: NA
j_call: TRBJ1-1

cdr3_aa: CAWRRGQSFTSSYNEQFF
cdr3_nt: TGTGCCTGGAGACGGGGACAAAGCTTTACGAGCTCCTACAATGAGCAGTTCTTC
clone_size: NA
v_call: TRBV30
d_call: NA
j_call: TRBJ2-1

cdr3_aa: CATGGLEDTQYF
cdr3_nt: TGTGCCACCGGTGGACTCGAAGATACGCAGTATTTT
clone_size: NA
v_call: TRBV24-1
d_call: NA
j_call: TRBJ2-3

cdr3_aa: CASSLATNTGELFF
cdr3_nt: TGTGCCAGTAGTTTAGCCACGAACACCGGGGAGCTGTTTTTT
clone_size: NA
v_call: TRBV19
d_call: NA
j_call: TRBJ2-2

cdr3_aa: CASSEDLRALVVVAQYF
cdr3_nt: TGTGCCAGCAGTGAAGACTTGCGGGCCCTGGTGGTTGTCGCGCAGTACTTC
clone_size: NA
v_call: TRBV6-1
d_call: NA
j_call: TRBJ2-7